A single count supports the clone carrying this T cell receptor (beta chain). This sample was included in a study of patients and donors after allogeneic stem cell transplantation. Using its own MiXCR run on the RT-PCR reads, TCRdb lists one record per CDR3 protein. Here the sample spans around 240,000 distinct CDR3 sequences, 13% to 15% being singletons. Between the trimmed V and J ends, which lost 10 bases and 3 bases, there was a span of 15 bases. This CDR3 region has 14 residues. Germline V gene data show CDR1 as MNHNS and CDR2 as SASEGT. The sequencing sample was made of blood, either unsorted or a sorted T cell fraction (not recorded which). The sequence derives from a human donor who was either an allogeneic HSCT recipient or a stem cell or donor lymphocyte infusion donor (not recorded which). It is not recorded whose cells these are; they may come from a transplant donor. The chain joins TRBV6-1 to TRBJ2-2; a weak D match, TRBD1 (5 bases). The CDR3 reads CAIARQGDTGELFF. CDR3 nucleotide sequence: TGTGCCATCGCGAGGCAGGGTGACACCGGGGAGCTGTTTTTT.